A single sample gave rise to the 32 T cell receptor beta chains below, sequenced in a study of blood T cell repertoires in COVID-19 (dated by TCRdb to about 2020). The protocol used for the library was the immunoSEQ multiplex PCR assay. TCRdb's version of the immuneACCESS table is confined to in-frame rearrangements and falls short of the full clone set. An unresolved V gene accounts for under half of the shortfall where checked; the remainder is of unknown origin. The sample table lists about 350,000 clones, approximately 84% of them with a count of one. The ten largest clones represent under 3% of the sample. Sequenced input: PBMCs or T cells enriched from blood (not recorded which). The source of these receptors is a woman aged 25 to 39 who had recovered from COVID-19.

The genes are TRBV6-4 and TRBJ2-2, with a tentative D call TRBD1 (5 bases). CDR3 length: 13 amino acids. Germline CDR1 and CDR2: MRHNA and SNTAGT. V lost 4 bases and J lost 7, with 10 bases in between. The CDR3 sequence: CASSGDSHGELFF. The CDR3 DNA sequence: TGTGCCAGCAGTGGTGACAGCCACGGGGAGCTGTTTTTT.

V gene TRBV27 combines with J gene TRBJ2-2, with 9 bases lining up with TRBD2. CDR1 is MNHEY, CDR2 SMNVEV, per germline (reference sequence). The V segment lost 5 bases and the J segment 7 bases; nucleotides outside the gene matches: 14. This CDR3 is 17 amino acids long. CDR3 loop: CASSPVGTSMAGGELFF. CDR3 nucleotide sequence: TGTGCCAGCAGTCCAGTGGGGACTAGCATGGCGGGCGGGGAGCTGTTTTTT.

The genes are TRBV19 and TRBJ2-1; D might be TRBD1 (5 bases). In germline, CDR1 is LNHDA, CDR2 SQIVND (reference sequence). V was cut by 5 bases and J by 1 base, with 9 bases left in between. This CDR3 has 14 residues. The CDR3 reads CASSLQGSYNEQFF. CDR3 DNA: TGTGCCAGTAGTCTTCAGGGTTCCTACAATGAGCAGTTCTTC.

This chain joins TRBV7-9 and TRBJ2-7, with 7 bases fitting TRBD1. The CDR3 runs to 15 residues. V was clipped by 4 bases and J by 0 bases; unmatched bases: 6. Looked up from germline, CDR1 is SEHNR and CDR2 is FQNEAQ (reference sequence). The CDR3 loop is CASSSTGMSSYEQYF. CDR3 nucleotides: TGTGCCAGCAGCTCGACAGGGATGTCCTCCTACGAGCAGTACTTC.

The rearrangement links TRBV5-5 to TRBJ1-4; D remains unclear. V lost 2 bases and J lost 5, with 13 bases in between. CDR1 and CDR2 (germline): SGHKS, YYEKEE (reference sequence). This CDR3 is 15 amino acids long. The CDR3, as DNA: TGTGCCAGCAGCTTCAAGCGGGCGTCGAATGAAAAACTGTTTTTT. The encoded protein is CASSFKRASNEKLFF.

This sequence joins TRBV7-2 and TRBJ1-1; 7 bases match TRBD1. The CDR3 extends over 13 amino acids. Germline lookup yields CDR1 SGHTA and CDR2 FQGNSA. The V gene end was trimmed by 5 bases and the J gene end by 1 base; junction bases not matched to a gene: 1. CDR3 loop: CASSGDRNTEAFF. CDR3 DNA: TGTGCCAGCAGCGGGGACAGGAACACTGAAGCTTTCTTT.

V gene TRBV7-8 combines with J gene TRBJ1-1; 8 bases line up with TRBD1. The germline CDR1 and CDR2 sequences are SGHVS and FQNEAQ. The CDR3 is 14 residues long. V trimming: 5 bases; J trimming: 6 bases; junction bases outside the gene matches: 8. The CDR3 sequence: CASSPDRTGPEAFF. For the CDR3, the DNA is TGTGCCAGCAGCCCAGACCGGACAGGGCCTGAAGCTTTCTTT.

The chain couples TRBV3-1 (or the pseudogene TRBV3-2) to TRBJ2-5, with 16 bases matching TRBD2. The CDR3 contains 18 residues. The junction had 7 bases not matched to a gene; V was cut back by 3 bases and J by 3 bases. Germline CDR1 is LGHDT and CDR2 is YNNKEL (reference sequence). The DNA for the CDR3 is TGTGCCAGCAGCCATCCCCCCGGGACTAGCGGGGGGGAAGAGACCCAGTACTTC. Translated: CASSHPPGTSGGEETQYF.

The chain couples TRBV5-8 to TRBJ1-1; 9 bases map to TRBD1. Germline trimming cut 2 bases from V and 4 bases from J; bases unmatched to any gene: 0. This CDR3 region has 13 residues. CDR1 is SGHTS and CDR2 is YDEGEE in the germline V gene. The chain's CDR3 is CASSLQGATEAFF. Written as DNA, the CDR3 is TGTGCCAGCAGCTTACAGGGGGCCACTGAAGCTTTCTTT. Supplemented by reference TRBV5-8 and TRBJ1-1, the full variable domain reads EAGVTQSPTHLIKTRGQQATLRCSPISGHTSVYWYQQALGLGLQFLLWYDEGEERNRGNFPPRFSGRQFPNYSSELNVNALELEDSALYLCASSLQGATEAFFGQGTRLTVV.

This chain uses TRBV7-6 with TRBJ1-3; maybe TRBD1 (5 bases). Germline values: CDR1 SGHVS, CDR2 FNYEAQ. CDR3 size: 13 residues. V was pared by 7 bases and J by 2 bases, with 9 bases between. The CDR3 bases are TGTGCCAGCACGCCAGGGACTGGAAACACCATATATTTT. It encodes CASTPGTGNTIYF. The entire variable domain, with the rest obtained from reference TRBV7-6 and TRBJ1-3, is as follows: GAGVSQSPRYKVTKRGQDVALRCDPISGHVSLYWYRQALGQGPEFLTYFNYEAQQDKSGLPNDRFSAERPEGSISTLTIQRTEQRDSAMYRCASTPGTGNTIYFGEGSWLTVV.

This clone was detected once. The rearrangement joins TRBV28 to TRBJ2-1, with a possible D match to TRBD2 (6 bases). The ends were cut back, 2 bases at V and 9 bases at J, with 17 bases in the middle. This CDR3 has 15 amino acids. Germline CDR1 MDHEN, CDR2 SYDVKM. The CDR3 DNA reads TGTGCCAGCAGTTTACCCCTGGGAGGCGGAAGTGAGCAGTTCTTC. Translation: CASSLPLGGGSEQFF.

This chain uses TRBV5-6 with TRBJ1-1; D perhaps matches TRBD1 (5 bases). Trimming left V 4 bases short and J 4 bases short, with 17 bases between. Per the germline V gene, CDR1 is SGHDT and CDR2 is YYEEEE. CDR3 length: 15 residues. The chain's CDR3 is CASSPIDRIGTEAFF. The CDR3 DNA is TGTGCCAGCAGCCCAATCGACAGAATCGGCACTGAAGCTTTCTTT.

The gene calls are TRBV5-1 and TRBJ1-4, with D possibly TRBD1 on 5 matching bases. This CDR3 has 14 residues. The germline V gene has CDR1 SGHRS and CDR2 YFSETQ. Trimming pared 4 bases from V and 1 base from J, leaving 8 bases between. This chain's CDR3 is CASSVTVTNEKLFF. DNA for the CDR3: TGCGCCAGCAGCGTGACAGTAACTAATGAAAAACTGTTTTTT. The full variable domain, in which reference TRBV5-1 and TRBJ1-4 provide the parts outside the CDR3, is KAGVTQTPRYLIKTRGQQVTLSCSPISGHRSVSWYQQTPGQGLQFLFEYFSETQRNKGNFPGRFSGRQFSNSRSEMNVSTLELGDSALYLCASSVTVTNEKLFFGSGTQLSVL.

Remarks on this clone: At one end the junction does not follow the germline gene, possibly because of a read error. The V call is TRBV7-7, the J call TRBJ2-2, with TRBD1 identical over 7 bases. Germline CDR1 is SSHAT and CDR2 is FNYEAQ (reference sequence). CDR3 length: 15 amino acids. CDR3 sequence: CASSSRGLDTGELFF. The CDR3, as DNA: TGTGCTAGCAGCTCCAGGGGGTTGGACACCGGGGAGCTGTTTTTT.

The chain carries TRBV2 and TRBJ1-4; 8 bases are a match to TRBD1. V lost 4 bases to trimming and J lost 7 bases; unmatched junction nucleotides: 11. Germline CDR1 reads SNHLY; CDR2 reads FYNNEI. This CDR3 region has 16 residues. This CDR3 is CASSGVEDRAREKLFF. CDR3 sequence (DNA): TGTGCCAGCAGTGGGGTCGAGGACAGGGCCCGTGAAAAACTGTTTTTT.

This chain links TRBV7-9 with TRBJ1-1; D perhaps matches TRBD1 (5 bases). CDR3 length: 14 residues. Deletions cut 5 bases from V and 5 bases from J, with 15 bases between. CDR1 is SEHNR, CDR2 FQNEAQ, per germline (reference sequence). As DNA, the CDR3 is TGTGCCAGCAGCGGTCAGGGTGGAAGAACTGAAGCTTTCTTT. Translation: CASSGQGGRTEAFF.

J is TRBJ1-5 and V is TRBV15, with D unresolved. The CDR3 runs 18 residues. Germline V gives CDR1 LNHNV, CDR2 YYDKDF (reference sequence). Between the trimmed V and J ends, which lost 3 bases and 4 bases, there was a span of 22 bases. CDR3 DNA: TGTGCCACCAGCAGTCACGGGCGGGGTACCATTGGAAATCAGCCCCAGCATTTT. Encoded protein: CATSSHGRGTIGNQPQHF. Full variable domain (remainder filled in from reference TRBV15 and TRBJ1-5): DAMVIQNPRYQVTQFGKPVTLSCSQTLNHNVMYWYQQKSSQAPKLLFHYYDKDFNNEADTPDNFQSRRPNTSFCFLDIRSPGLGDTAMYLCATSSHGRGTIGNQPQHFGDGTRLSIL.

The J gene is TRBJ2-3, the V gene TRBV27; 8 bases fit TRBD2. Germline lookup yields CDR1 MNHEY and CDR2 SMNVEV (reference sequence). V lost 4 bases to trimming and J lost 2 bases; unmatched junction nucleotides: 8. CDR3 length: 16 amino acids. CDR3 sequence: CASSSLGRGDTDTQYF. CDR3 DNA sequence: TGTGCCAGCAGTTCCCTCGGGCGGGGGGACACAGATACGCAGTATTTT.

This clone appeared a single time. The chain links TRBV28 to TRBJ2-7; tentatively, D is TRBD2 (6 bases). CDR1 and CDR2 from the germline V gene are MDHEN and SYDVKM. V was trimmed by 6 bases and J by 3 bases, leaving 15 bases between them. This CDR3 spans 14 amino acids. CDR3 amino acids: CASSVTSSIYEQYF. The CDR3 bases are TGTGCCAGCAGCGTGACTAGTTCCATCTACGAGCAGTACTTC. Full variable domain (missing parts from reference TRBV28 and TRBJ2-7): DVKVTQSSRYLVKRTGEKVFLECVQDMDHENMFWYRQDPGLGLRLIYFSYDVKMKEKGDIPEGYSVSREKKERFSLILESASTNQTSMYLCASSVTSSIYEQYFGPGTRLTVT.

The J gene is TRBJ1-1, the V gene TRBV29-1, with D possibly matching TRBD1 (6 bases). Germline CDR1 is SQVTM and CDR2 is ANQGSEA. CDR3 length: 11 amino acids. The CDR3 DNA follows: TGCAGAGCCGGGACACCCACTGAAGCTTTCTTT. Translated, it gives CRAGTPTEAFF.

The rearrangement joins TRBV14 to TRBJ1-3; D is unclear. CDR3 length equals 16 residues. The germline CDR1 and CDR2 sequences are SGHDN and FVKESK. The ends were cut back, 1 base at V and 3 bases at J, with 13 bases in the middle. The CDR3 DNA is TGTGCCAGCAGCCAAGTTGCGGGATCGGTTGGAAACACCATATATTTT. Protein product: CASSQVAGSVGNTIYF. Combining the CDR3 with reference TRBV14 and TRBJ1-3 gives the whole variable domain EAGVTQFPSHSVIEKGQTVTLRCDPISGHDNLYWYRRVMGKEIKFLLHFVKESKQDESGMPNNRFLAERTGGTYSTLKVQPAELEDSGVYFCASSQVAGSVGNTIYFGEGSWLTVV.

The genes are TRBV11-2 and TRBJ2-7, with D perhaps TRBD2 (6 bases). The V and J ends lost 5 bases and 4 bases respectively, with 18 bases between them. The CDR3 runs to 15 residues. Germline-derived CDR1 and CDR2 are SGHAT and FQNNGV. CDR3 loop: CASSPYGGEEYEQYF. CDR3 nucleotide sequence: TGTGCCAGCAGCCCCTACGGGGGAGAGGAGTACGAGCAGTACTTC.

This chain connects TRBV5-1 to TRBJ2-1, with 11 bases identical to TRBD2. The V segment lost 3 bases and the J segment 0 bases; nucleotides outside the gene matches: 8. CDR3 length: 18 amino acids. CDR1 is SGHRS, CDR2 YFSETQ, per germline. The CDR3: CASSYGLAGRSSYNEQFF. The CDR3 region has the DNA TGCGCCAGCAGCTACGGACTAGCGGGCAGGAGCTCCTACAATGAGCAGTTCTTC.

The chain is built from TRBV12-3 or TRBV12-4 and TRBJ1-5; unclear D gene. This CDR3 has 12 residues. With 6 bases removed from V and 3 bases from J, the gap between germline ends came to 6 bases. CDR3 loop: CASSEANQPQHF. CDR3 nucleotides: TGTGCCAGCAGCGAAGCCAATCAGCCCCAGCATTTT.

The V call is TRBV6-7, the J call TRBJ2-7, with D tentatively TRBD1 (5 bases). TRBV6-7 is flagged as an ORF with uncertain function. This CDR3 region has 14 residues. V lost 2 bases and J lost 2, with 10 bases in between. CDR3 protein: CASSYVDSTYEQYF. The DNA for the CDR3 is TGTGCCAGCAGTTACGTCGACAGTACCTACGAGCAGTACTTC.

This clone was seen more than once but under ten times. At one end the junction does not follow the germline gene, possibly because of a read error. The V call is TRBV7-7, the J call TRBJ1-1; D is perhaps TRBD1 (5 bases). The CDR3 totals 13 residues. Germline assignment: CDR1 SSHAT and CDR2 FNYEAQ (reference sequence). CDR3 coding DNA: TGTGCTAGCAGCTTAGGGACGGGAAATGAAGCTTTCTTT. Protein: CASSLGTGNEAFF.

The chain combines TRBV4-1 with TRBJ2-1; the match to TRBD2 covers 11 bases. CDR1 and CDR2 from the germline V gene are MGHRA and YSYEKL. The junction had 4 bases not matched to a gene; V was cut back by 2 bases and J by 4 bases. This CDR3 is 16 amino acids long. CDR3 nucleotides: TGCGCCAGCAGCCAACTTCTAGCGGGAGGTTACAATGAGCAGTTCTTC. This sequence encodes CASSQLLAGGYNEQFF.

The chain has TRBV5-1 and TRBJ1-2, with 9 bases aligning to TRBD1. Germline CDR1 is SGHRS and CDR2 is YFSETQ. J lost 5 bases, V lost 3 bases, and 11 bases had no gene match. The CDR3 length is 16 residues. CDR3 sequence (DNA): TGCGCCAGCAGCTCGTACCTACAGGGGGCGGTTTATGGCTACACCTTC. It encodes CASSSYLQGAVYGYTF.

This chain uses TRBV11-2 with TRBJ2-1; the D gene is possibly TRBD2 (6 bases). Trimming pared 5 bases from V and 8 bases from J, leaving 19 bases between. This CDR3 is built from 15 residues. CDR1 is SGHAT and CDR2 is FQNNGV in the germline V gene. CDR3 bases: TGTGCCAGCAGCCCTGGGACTTCCCCATTCCATGAGCAGTTCTTC. Translation: CASSPGTSPFHEQFF.

This clone was seen a few times. The V gene is TRBV19, the J gene TRBJ2-1, with 7 bases fitting TRBD1. The junction had 6 bases not matched to a gene; V was cut back by 0 bases and J by 4 bases. The CDR3 runs 16 residues. The germline V gene has CDR1 LNHDA and CDR2 SQIVND (reference sequence). CDR3 DNA sequence: TGTGCCAGTAGTATAGATCTAGGGACAGTATACAATGAGCAGTTCTTC. Its translation: CASSIDLGTVYNEQFF.

The chain combines TRBV28 with TRBJ1-6; 8 bases align to TRBD1. Germline V gene data show CDR1 as MDHEN and CDR2 as SYDVKM. CDR3 length: 13 amino acids. The J segment lost 9 bases and the V segment lost 4 bases, leaving 2 bases of the junction unmatched. CDR3 residues: CASSYRGSSPLHF. In DNA, the CDR3 is TGTGCCAGCAGTTACAGGGGGAGTTCACCCCTCCACTTT.

The CDR3 is CASSQTRRSDTGELFF. CDR3 sequence (DNA): TGTGCCAGCAGTCAAACTAGGAGATCCGACACCGGGGAGCTGTTTTTT. This chain links TRBV27 with TRBJ2-2; weak D call: TRBD2 (5 bases). With 5 bases removed from V and 3 bases from J, the gap between germline ends came to 16 bases. The CDR3 loop spans 16 amino acids. Germline loops: CDR1 MNHEY, CDR2 SMNVEV (reference sequence).